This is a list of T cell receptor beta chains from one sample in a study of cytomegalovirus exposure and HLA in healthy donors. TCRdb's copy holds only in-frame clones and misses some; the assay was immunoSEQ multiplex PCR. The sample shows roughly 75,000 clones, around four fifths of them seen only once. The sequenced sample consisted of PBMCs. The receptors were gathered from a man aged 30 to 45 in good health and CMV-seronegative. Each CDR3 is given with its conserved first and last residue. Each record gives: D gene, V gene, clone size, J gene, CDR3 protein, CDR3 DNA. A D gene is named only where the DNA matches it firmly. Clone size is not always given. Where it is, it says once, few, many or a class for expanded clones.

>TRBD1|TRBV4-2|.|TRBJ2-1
CASSHTGVPLNEQFF
TGTGCCAGCAGCCATACAGGGGTCCCCCTCAATGAGCAGTTCTTC
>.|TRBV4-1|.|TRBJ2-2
CASKPSAANTGELFF
TGCGCCAGCAAGCCCAGCGCAGCGAACACCGGGGAGCTGTTTTTT
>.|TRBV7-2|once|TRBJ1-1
CASSLVRAGSTEAFF
TGTGCCAGCAGCTTAGTTCGAGCGGGAAGCACTGAAGCTTTCTTT
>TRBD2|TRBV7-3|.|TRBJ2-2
CASSLAGGRYTGELFF
TGTGCCAGCAGCTTAGCGGGGGGAAGGTACACCGGGGAGCTGTTTTTT
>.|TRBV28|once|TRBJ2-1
CASSRLGPDYNEQFF
TGTGCCAGCAGTCGCCTGGGCCCAGATTACAATGAGCAGTTCTTC
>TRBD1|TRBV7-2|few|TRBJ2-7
CASSIWTGNGEQYF
TGTGCCAGCAGCATATGGACAGGGAATGGGGAGCAGTACTTC
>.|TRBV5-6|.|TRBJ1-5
CASSPGRGQPQHF
TGTGCCAGCAGCCCAGGCAGGGGTCAGCCCCAGCATTTT
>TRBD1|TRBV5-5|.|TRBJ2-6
CASSLSSGQGSGANVLTF
TGTGCCAGCAGCTTAAGTTCGGGACAGGGGTCAGGGGCCAACGTCCTGACTTTC
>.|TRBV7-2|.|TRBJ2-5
CASSWDLQETQYF
TGTGCCAGCAGCTGGGACTTACAAGAGACCCAGTACTTC
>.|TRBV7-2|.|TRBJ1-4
CASSSRSNEKLFF
TGTGCCAGCAGCTCCCGGTCTAATGAAAAACTGTTTTTT
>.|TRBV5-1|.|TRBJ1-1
CASSLRGAQTEAFF
TGCGCCAGCAGCTTACGGGGGGCCCAGACTGAAGCTTTCTTT
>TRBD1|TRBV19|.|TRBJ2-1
CASSMGQGTYNEQFF
TGTGCCAGTAGTATGGGACAGGGCACCTACAATGAGCAGTTCTTC
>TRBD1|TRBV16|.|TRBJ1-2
CASSRTGGSYGYTF
TGTGCCAGCAGCAGGACAGGGGGCTCCTATGGCTACACCTTC
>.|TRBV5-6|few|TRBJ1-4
CASSSVERNEKLFF
TGTGCCAGCAGCTCGGTAGAGAGAAATGAAAAACTGTTTTTT
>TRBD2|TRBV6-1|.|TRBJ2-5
CASSEDGVAGVGETQYF
TGTGCCAGCAGTGAAGACGGCGTAGCGGGGGTAGGGGAGACCCAGTACTTC
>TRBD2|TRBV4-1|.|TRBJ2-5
CASSQDWLSASGEETQYF
TGCGCCAGCAGCCAAGATTGGTTAAGCGCTAGCGGGGAGGAGACCCAGTACTTC
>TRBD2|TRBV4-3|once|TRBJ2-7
CASSQEWGSGSYEQYF
TGCGCCAGCAGCCAAGAATGGGGTAGCGGGTCCTACGAGCAGTACTTC
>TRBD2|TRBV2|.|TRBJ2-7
CASSEIAGAVYEQYF
TGTGCCAGCAGTGAGATAGCGGGGGCCGTCTACGAGCAGTACTTC
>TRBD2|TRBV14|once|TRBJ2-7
CASSQVLAGAEQYF
TGTGCCAGCAGCCAAGTGCTAGCGGGGGCCGAGCAGTACTTC
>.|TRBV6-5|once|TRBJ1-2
CASSRDRSGGYGYTF
TGTGCCAGCAGCCGTGACAGGTCGGGGGGCTATGGCTACACCTTC
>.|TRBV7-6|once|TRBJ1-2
CASSPGAEGYTF
TGTGCCAGCAGCCCTGGGGCAGAGGGCTACACCTTC
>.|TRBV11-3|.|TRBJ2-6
CASSSRQSGANVLTF
TGTGCCAGCAGCTCTAGACAGTCTGGGGCCAACGTCCTGACTTTC
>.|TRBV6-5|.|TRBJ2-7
CASSYTAGLSYEQYF
TGTGCCAGCAGTTATACTGCGGGTCTGTCCTACGAGCAGTACTTC
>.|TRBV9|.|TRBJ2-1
CASSVDRSYNEQFF
TGTGCCAGCAGCGTAGATCGCTCCTACAATGAGCAGTTCTTC
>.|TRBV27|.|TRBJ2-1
CASRKTAHSFNEQFF
TGTGCCAGCAGAAAAACAGCACACAGCTTCAATGAGCAGTTCTTC
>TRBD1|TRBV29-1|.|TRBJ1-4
CSVAQGSYEKLFF
TGCAGCGTGGCACAGGGGAGTTATGAAAAACTGTTTTTT
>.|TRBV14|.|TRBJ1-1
CASSQGRGTEAFF
TGTGCCAGCAGCCAAGGCAGGGGCACTGAAGCTTTCTTT
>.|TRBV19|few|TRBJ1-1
CASSISGLATEAFF
TGTGCCAGTAGTATATCAGGACTGGCCACTGAAGCTTTCTTT
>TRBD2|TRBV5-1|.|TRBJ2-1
CASSSPGLAGSSYNEQFF
TGCGCCAGCAGCTCACCAGGACTAGCCGGTAGCTCCTACAATGAGCAGTTCTTC
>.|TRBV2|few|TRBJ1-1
CASRTTVNTEAFF
TGTGCCAGCAGGACTACAGTGAACACTGAAGCTTTCTTT
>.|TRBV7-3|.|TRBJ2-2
CASSSGAGELFF
TGTGCCAGCAGCTCCGGAGCCGGGGAGCTGTTTTTT
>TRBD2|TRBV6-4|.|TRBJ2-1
CASSDSASGGYNEQFF
TGTGCCAGCAGTGACTCGGCTAGCGGGGGGTACAATGAGCAGTTCTTC
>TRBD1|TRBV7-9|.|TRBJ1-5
CASSLTRQGNGNQPQHF
TGTGCCAGCAGCTTAACACGACAGGGAAATGGTAATCAGCCCCAGCATTTT
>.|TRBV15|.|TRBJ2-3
CATSSQQATGPDTQYF
TGTGCCACCAGCAGCCAACAGGCCACCGGACCAGATACGCAGTATTTT
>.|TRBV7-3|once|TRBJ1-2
CASSLGGGYGYTF
TGTGCCAGCAGCTTAGGGGGAGGCTATGGCTACACCTTC
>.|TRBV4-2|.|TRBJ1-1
CASSQERRVPEAFF
TGTGCCAGCAGCCAAGAGAGGAGGGTCCCTGAAGCTTTCTTT
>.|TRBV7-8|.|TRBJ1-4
CASSAYRVANEKLFF
TGTGCCAGCAGCGCATACAGGGTGGCTAATGAAAAACTGTTTTTT